Sequencing of this T cell receptor (beta chain) was carried out in a study of vaccination and CD4 T cells after COVID-19. In the study overall: Between diagnosis and the drawing of post-COVID samples lay a median around 98 days (range 35 to 161).

With the Oncomine TCR Beta short-read assay, DNA from cultured CD4+ T cells was sequenced. MiXCR, applied by TCRdb to the PCR reads, yields one record per CDR3 protein. The table shows under 15,000 distinct CDR3 sequences, with 35% to 45% occurring only once. V was clipped by 3 bases and J by 5 bases, with 7 bases between them. The CDR3 spans 11 residues. Germline-derived CDR1 and CDR2 are DFQATT and SNEGSKA (reference sequence). Treatment here: roughly 11-day PBMC culture with coronavirus spike peptide pools or control peptides (ViraFEST assay). This clonotype came up a few times. Its cognate antigen is unknown.

Material for sequencing was cultured CD4+ T cells from blood. The chain links TRBV20-1 to TRBJ1-1; no definite D call. This clonotype originated in a human donor with COVID-19. In DNA, the CDR3 is TGCAGTGCTAGTAATCGGACTGAAGCTTTCTTT. Translation: CSASNRTEAFF.